The TCR beta chain described here comes from a study of OX40 agonist ivuxolimab in advanced cancers. Turning to the study itself: Cohort: around 79% men, mean age about 60, aged about 20 to 80.

Trimming at V came to 3 bases and at J to 5 bases, leaving 5 bases not matched to a gene. Germline V gives CDR1 WNHNN, CDR2 SYGVQD (reference sequence). CDR3 length: 15 residues. Only in-frame clones appear in the TCRdb table, and some are missing; sequencing was by immunoSEQ multiplex PCR. The sample includes 100,000 to 150,000 clones, around 92% of them seen just once. This rearrangement joins TRBV10-1 to TRBJ2-3; 10 bases match TRBD2. The sample in question was CD4+ or CD8+ T cells sorted from blood, obtained in a trial of the OX40 agonist ivuxolimab. The sequence came from an adult with an advanced solid tumor such as melanoma, head and neck, liver or kidney cancer. The CDR3 here is CASSDLAGVGDTQYF. CDR3 nucleotide sequence: TGCGCCAGCAGTGACCTAGCGGGAGTTGGAGATACGCAGTATTTT.